Described below is a single T cell receptor beta chain sequence and its context. Its antigen remains unidentified. J lost 5 bases, V lost 5 bases, and 4 bases had no gene match. Germline V gives CDR1 DFQATT, CDR2 SNEGSKA (reference sequence). The CDR3 is 13 residues long. A single record per CDR3 protein comes from TCRdb applying MiXCR to the RT-PCR reads. The table has 550,000 to 650,000 distinct CDR3 sequences, around 11% seen once. This entry belongs to a study of response to subunit inactivated influenza vaccine. Regarding the study as a whole: Authors suggested that a seasonal influenza vaccination recruits few new T cells each time.

The sample in question was PBMCs from blood, obtained on the day of vaccination. The gene calls are TRBV20-1 and TRBJ2-2, with 8 bases aligning to TRBD2. This clonotype originated in a man between 45 and 60 years old who received an inactivated influenza vaccine. The CDR3: CSAPRGGTGELFF. The DNA for the CDR3 is TGCAGTGCTCCGCGCGGGGGGACCGGGGAGCTGTTTTTT.